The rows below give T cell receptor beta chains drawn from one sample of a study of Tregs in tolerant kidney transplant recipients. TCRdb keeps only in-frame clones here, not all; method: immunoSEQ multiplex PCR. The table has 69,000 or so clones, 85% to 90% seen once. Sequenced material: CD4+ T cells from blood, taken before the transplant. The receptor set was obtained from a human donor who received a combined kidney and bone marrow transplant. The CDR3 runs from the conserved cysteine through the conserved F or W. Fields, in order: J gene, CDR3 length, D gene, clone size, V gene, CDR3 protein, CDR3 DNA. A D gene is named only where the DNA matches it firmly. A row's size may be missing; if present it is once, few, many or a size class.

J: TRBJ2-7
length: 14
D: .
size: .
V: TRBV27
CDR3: CASRPRGASYEQYF
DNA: TGTGCCAGCAGACCCAGGGGGGCCTCCTACGAGCAGTACTTC

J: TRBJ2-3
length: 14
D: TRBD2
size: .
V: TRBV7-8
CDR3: CATTYSGGPDTQYF
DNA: TGTGCCACCACTTACTCGGGAGGTCCAGATACGCAGTATTTT

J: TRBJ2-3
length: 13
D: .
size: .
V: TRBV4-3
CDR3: CASSVGLRDTQYF
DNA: TGCGCCAGCAGCGTGGGCCTTAGGGATACGCAGTATTTT

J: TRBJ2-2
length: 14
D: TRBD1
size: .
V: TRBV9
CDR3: CASSPRDSTGELFF
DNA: TGTGCCAGCAGCCCACGGGACAGCACCGGGGAGCTGTTTTTT

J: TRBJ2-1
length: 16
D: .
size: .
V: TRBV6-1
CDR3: CASSEFGTSSYNEQFF
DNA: TGTGCCAGCAGTGAATTTGGGACAAGCTCCTACAATGAGCAGTTCTTC

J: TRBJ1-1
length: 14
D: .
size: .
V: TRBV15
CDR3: CATSRGLMNTEAFF
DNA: TGTGCCACCAGCAGGGGACTGATGAACACTGAAGCTTTCTTT

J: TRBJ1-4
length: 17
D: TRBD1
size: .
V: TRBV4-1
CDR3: CASSHQMNRDRNEKLFF
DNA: TGCGCCAGCAGCCACCAGATGAACCGGGACAGAAATGAAAAACTGTTTTTT

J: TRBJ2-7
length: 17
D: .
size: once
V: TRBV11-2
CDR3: CASSLWGVGGATYEQYF
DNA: TGTGCCAGCAGCTTATGGGGTGTGGGCGGGGCTACCTACGAGCAGTACTTC

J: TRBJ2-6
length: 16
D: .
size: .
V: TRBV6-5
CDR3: CASSYSSNSGANVLTF
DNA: TGTGCCAGCAGTTACTCGAGCAACTCTGGGGCCAACGTCCTGACTTTC

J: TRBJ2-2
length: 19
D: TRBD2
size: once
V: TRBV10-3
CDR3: CAISAGFLAGVRNTGELFF
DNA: TGTGCCATCAGTGCCGGATTTCTAGCGGGAGTACGGAACACCGGGGAGCTGTTTTTT

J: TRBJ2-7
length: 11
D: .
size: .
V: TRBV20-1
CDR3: CSASSDYEQYF
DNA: TGCAGTGCTAGCAGCGACTACGAGCAGTACTTC

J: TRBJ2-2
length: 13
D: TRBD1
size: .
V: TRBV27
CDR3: CATQQGYTGELFF
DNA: TGTGCCACCCAACAGGGGTACACCGGGGAGCTGTTTTTT

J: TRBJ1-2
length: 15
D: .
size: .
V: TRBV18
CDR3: CASSVGAGEAYGYTF
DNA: TGTGCCAGCTCAGTGGGGGCAGGTGAGGCCTATGGCTACACCTTC

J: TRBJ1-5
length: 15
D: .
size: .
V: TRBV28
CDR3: CASSPGQSLSVPQHF
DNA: TGTGCCAGCAGCCCTGGACAGAGCTTATCAGTGCCCCAGCATTTT

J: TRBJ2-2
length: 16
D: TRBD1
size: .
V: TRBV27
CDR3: CASSLRQGMPTGELFF
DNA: TGTGCCAGCAGTTTAAGACAGGGGATGCCCACCGGGGAGCTGTTTTTT

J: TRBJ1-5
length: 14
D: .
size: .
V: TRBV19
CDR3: CASNGGPSNQPQHF
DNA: TGTGCCAGTAACGGGGGACCGAGCAATCAGCCCCAGCATTTT

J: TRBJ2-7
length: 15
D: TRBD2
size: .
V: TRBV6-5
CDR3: CASSYSKGLAYEQYF
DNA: TGTGCCAGCAGTTACTCGAAGGGACTAGCCTACGAGCAGTACTTC

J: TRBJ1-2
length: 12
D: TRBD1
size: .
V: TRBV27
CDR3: CASRQGRGGYTF
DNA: TGTGCCAGCAGACAGGGGAGAGGTGGCTACACCTTC

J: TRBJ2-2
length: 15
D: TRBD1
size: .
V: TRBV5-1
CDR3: CASSRDRGVSGELFF
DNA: TGCGCCAGCAGCCGGGACAGGGGTGTTTCCGGGGAGCTGTTTTTT

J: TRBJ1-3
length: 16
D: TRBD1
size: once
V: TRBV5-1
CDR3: CASSQGGKISGNTIYF
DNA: TGCGCCAGCAGCCAGGGGGGAAAGATCTCTGGAAACACCATATATTTT

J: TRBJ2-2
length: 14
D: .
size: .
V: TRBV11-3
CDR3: CASSFLANTGELFF
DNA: TGTGCCAGCAGCTTTCTAGCGAACACCGGGGAGCTGTTTTTT

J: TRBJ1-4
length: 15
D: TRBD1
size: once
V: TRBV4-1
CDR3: CASSQGQGSNEKLFF
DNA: TGCGCCAGCAGCCAAGGACAGGGGTCTAATGAAAAACTGTTTTTT

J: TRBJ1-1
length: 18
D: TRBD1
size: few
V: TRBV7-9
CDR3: CASSLDPGGVWRNTEAFF
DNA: TGTGCCAGCAGCTTAGACCCAGGGGGCGTCTGGAGAAACACTGAAGCTTTCTTT

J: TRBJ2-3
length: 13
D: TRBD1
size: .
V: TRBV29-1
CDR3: CSVEGQTTDTQYF
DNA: TGCAGCGTTGAGGGACAGACCACAGATACGCAGTATTTT

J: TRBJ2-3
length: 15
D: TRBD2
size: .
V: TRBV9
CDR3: CASSVGGRDTDTQYF
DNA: TGTGCCAGCAGCGTAGGTGGGAGGGACACAGATACGCAGTATTTT

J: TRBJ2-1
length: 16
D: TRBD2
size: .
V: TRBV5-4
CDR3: CASSLSASGNYNEQFF
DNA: TGTGCCAGCAGCTTGTCGGCTAGCGGGAATTACAATGAGCAGTTCTTC

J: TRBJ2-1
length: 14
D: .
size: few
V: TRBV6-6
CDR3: CASSGGSSYNEQFF
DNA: TGTGCCAGCAGTGGGGGGAGCTCCTACAATGAGCAGTTCTTC

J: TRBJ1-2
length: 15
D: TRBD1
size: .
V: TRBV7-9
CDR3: CASSAQGAGVYGYTF
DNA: TGTGCCAGCAGCGCACAGGGGGCCGGGGTCTATGGCTACACCTTC

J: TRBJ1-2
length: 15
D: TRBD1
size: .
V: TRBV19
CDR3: CASSQDRGQDYGYTF
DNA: TGTGCCAGTAGTCAGGACAGGGGGCAGGACTATGGCTACACCTTC

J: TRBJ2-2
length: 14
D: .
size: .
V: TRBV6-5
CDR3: CASSYSELGGELFF
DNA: TGTGCCAGCAGTTACAGTGAGCTCGGCGGGGAGCTGTTTTTT

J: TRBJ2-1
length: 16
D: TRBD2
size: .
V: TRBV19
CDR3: CASSIVYGLGRSEQFF
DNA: TGTGCCAGTAGTATAGTCTATGGACTAGGACGTAGCGAGCAGTTCTTC

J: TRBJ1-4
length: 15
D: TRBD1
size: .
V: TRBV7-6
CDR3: CASSPRTGSNEKLFF
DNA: TGTGCCAGCAGCCCCCGGACAGGGAGTAATGAAAAACTGTTTTTT

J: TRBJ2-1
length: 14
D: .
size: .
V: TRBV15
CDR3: CATSSGSSYNEQFF
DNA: TGTGCCACCAGCAGCGGGAGCTCCTACAATGAGCAGTTCTTC

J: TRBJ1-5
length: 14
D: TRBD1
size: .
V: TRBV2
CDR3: CASRRDRGSQPQHF
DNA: TGTGCCAGCAGACGGGACAGGGGGTCCCAGCCCCAGCATTTT

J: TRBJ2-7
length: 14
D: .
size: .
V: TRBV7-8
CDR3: CASSLLADSYEQYF
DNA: TGTGCCAGCAGCTTATTGGCAGACTCCTACGAGCAGTACTTC

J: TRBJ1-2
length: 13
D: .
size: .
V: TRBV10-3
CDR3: CAISGRTVGGYTF
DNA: TGTGCCATCAGTGGGAGGACGGTGGGGGGCTACACCTTC

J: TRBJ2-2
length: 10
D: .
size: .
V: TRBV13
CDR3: CATSTGELFF
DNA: TGTGCCACCTCGACCGGGGAGCTGTTTTTT

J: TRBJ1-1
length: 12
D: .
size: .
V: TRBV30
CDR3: CAWNGGSNWAFF
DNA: TGTGCCTGGAATGGGGGGAGTAATTGGGCTTTCTTT

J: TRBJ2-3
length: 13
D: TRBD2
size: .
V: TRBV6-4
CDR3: CASGLAGGDTQYF
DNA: TGTGCCTCGGGACTAGCGGGAGGAGATACGCAGTATTTT

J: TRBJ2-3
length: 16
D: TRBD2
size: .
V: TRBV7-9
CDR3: CASSSGLAGRTDTQYF
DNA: TGTGCCAGCAGCTCCGGACTAGCGGGACGCACAGATACGCAGTATTTT

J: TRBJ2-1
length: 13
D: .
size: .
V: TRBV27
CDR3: CATAAGNNNEQFF
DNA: TGTGCCACCGCAGCAGGGAACAACAATGAGCAGTTCTTC

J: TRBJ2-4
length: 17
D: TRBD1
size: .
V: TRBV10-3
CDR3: CAISEADRGWAKNIQYF
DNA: TGTGCCATCAGTGAGGCGGACAGGGGATGGGCCAAAAACATTCAGTACTTC

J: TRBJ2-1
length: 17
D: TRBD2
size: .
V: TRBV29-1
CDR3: CSVDGLAGGINYNEQFF
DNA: TGCAGCGTCGACGGACTAGCGGGAGGTATAAACTACAATGAGCAGTTCTTC

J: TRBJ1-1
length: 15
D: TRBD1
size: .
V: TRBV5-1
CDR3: CASSGRTGSYTEAFF
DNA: TGCGCCAGCAGCGGGCGGACAGGATCTTACACTGAAGCTTTCTTT

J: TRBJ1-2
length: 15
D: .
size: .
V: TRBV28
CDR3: CASTENTGFDYGYTF
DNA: TGTGCCAGCACAGAAAATACAGGGTTCGACTATGGCTACACCTTC

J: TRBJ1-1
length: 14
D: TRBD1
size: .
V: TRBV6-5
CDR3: CASRTDRGYTEAFF
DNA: TGTGCCAGCAGGACGGACAGGGGATACACTGAAGCTTTCTTT

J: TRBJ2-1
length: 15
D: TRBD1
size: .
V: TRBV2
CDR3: CASSEAGQGWGEQFF
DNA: TGTGCCAGCAGTGAAGCGGGACAGGGTTGGGGTGAGCAGTTCTTC

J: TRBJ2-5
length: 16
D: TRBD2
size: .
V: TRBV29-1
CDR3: CSVGIKRGGVQETQYF
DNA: TGCAGCGTTGGGATCAAACGGGGGGGGGTCCAAGAGACCCAGTACTTC

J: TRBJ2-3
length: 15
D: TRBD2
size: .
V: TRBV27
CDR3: CASSRGLDTTDTQYF
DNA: TGTGCCAGCAGTCGCGGACTAGATACGACAGATACGCAGTATTTT

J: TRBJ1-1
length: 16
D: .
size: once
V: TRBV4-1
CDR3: CASSQLLKDKNTEAFF
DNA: TGCGCCAGCAGCCAATTGCTGAAGGACAAGAACACTGAAGCTTTCTTT

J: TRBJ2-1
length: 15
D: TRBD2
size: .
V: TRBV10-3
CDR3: CATGLAGVVYNEQFF
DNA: TGTGCCACAGGACTAGCGGGAGTTGTCTACAATGAGCAGTTCTTC

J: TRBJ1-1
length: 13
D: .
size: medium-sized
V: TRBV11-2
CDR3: CASSLVESTEAFF
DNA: TGTGCCAGCAGCTTAGTTGAGAGCACTGAAGCTTTCTTT

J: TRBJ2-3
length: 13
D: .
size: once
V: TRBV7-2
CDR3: CAITYGATDTQYF
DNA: TGTGCCATAACCTACGGAGCCACAGATACGCAGTATTTT

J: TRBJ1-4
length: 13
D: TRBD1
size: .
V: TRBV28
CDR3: CASSPGQVEKLFF
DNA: TGTGCCAGCAGCCCGGGACAGGTTGAAAAACTGTTTTTT

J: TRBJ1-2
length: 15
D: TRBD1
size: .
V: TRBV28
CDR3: CATLGQGGVRYGYTF
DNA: TGTGCCACTTTAGGACAGGGCGGCGTGAGGTATGGCTACACCTTC